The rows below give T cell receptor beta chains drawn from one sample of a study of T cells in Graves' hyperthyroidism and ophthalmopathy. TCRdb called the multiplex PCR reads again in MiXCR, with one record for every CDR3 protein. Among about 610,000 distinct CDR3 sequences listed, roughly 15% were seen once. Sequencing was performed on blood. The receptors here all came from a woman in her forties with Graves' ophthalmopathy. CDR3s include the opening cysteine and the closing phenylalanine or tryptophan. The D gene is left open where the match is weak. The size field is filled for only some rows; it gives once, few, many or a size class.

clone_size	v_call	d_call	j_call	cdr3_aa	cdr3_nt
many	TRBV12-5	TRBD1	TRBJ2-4	CASGLGQGVIQYF	TGTGCTAGTGGTTTGGGGCAGGGGGTCATTCAGTACTTC
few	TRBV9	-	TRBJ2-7	CASSVDATVNVRQYF	TGTGCCAGCAGCGTAGACGCCACAGTTAACGTACGGCAGTACTTC
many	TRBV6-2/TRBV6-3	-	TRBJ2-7	CASSLDRGTTYEQYF	TGTGCCAGCAGTTTAGACCGAGGCACAACCTACGAGCAGTACTTC
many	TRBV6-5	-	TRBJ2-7	CASSYDRFEEQYF	TGTGCCAGCAGTTACGACCGGTTCGAGGAGCAGTACTTC
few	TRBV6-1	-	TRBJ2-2	CASSGEQGLTGELFF	TGTGCCAGCAGTGGGGAACAGGGTCTAACCGGGGAGCTGTTTTTT
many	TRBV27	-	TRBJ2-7	CASSSSTAEQYF	TGTGCCAGCAGTTCCTCTACTGCCGAGCAGTACTTC
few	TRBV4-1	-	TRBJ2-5	CASSTVGSPQETQYF	TGCGCCAGCAGCACCGTCGGCAGTCCCCAGGAGACCCAGTACTTC
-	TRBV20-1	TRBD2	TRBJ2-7	CSALAGGNYEQYF	TGCAGTGCTTTAGCGGGAGGGAACTACGAGCAGTACTTC
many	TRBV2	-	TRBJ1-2	CASSEMGAGGYTF	TGTGCCAGCAGTGAAATGGGGGCGGGTGGCTACACCTTC
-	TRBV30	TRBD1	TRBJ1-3	CAWTVGTVSGNTIYF	TGTGCCTGGACTGTCGGGACAGTTTCTGGAAACACCATATATTTT
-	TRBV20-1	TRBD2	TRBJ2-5	CSAPPGGGPETQYF	TGCAGTGCCCCACCCGGCGGGGGGCCAGAGACCCAGTACTTC
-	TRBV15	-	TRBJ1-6	CATSLGYDDNSPLHF	TGTGCCACCAGCTTAGGATATGACGATAATTCACCCCTCCACTTT
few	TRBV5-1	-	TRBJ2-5	CASSPDLARETQYF	TGCGCCAGCAGCCCGGACTTAGCTAGGGAGACCCAGTACTTC
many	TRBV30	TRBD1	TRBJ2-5	CAWSGQGETQYF	TGTGCCTGGAGTGGACAGGGAGAGACCCAGTACTTC
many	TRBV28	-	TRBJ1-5	CASSFGVLSNQPQHF	TGTGCCAGCAGTTTTGGGGTACTCAGCAATCAGCCCCAGCATTTT
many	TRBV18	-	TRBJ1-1	CASSPQEKNTEAFF	TGTGCCAGCTCACCACAGGAGAAGAACACTGAAGCTTTCTTT
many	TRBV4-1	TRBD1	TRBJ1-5	CASSRTGTGNQPQHF	TGCGCCAGCAGCCGGACCGGGACAGGCAATCAGCCCCAGCATTTT
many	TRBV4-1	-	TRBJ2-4	CASSQTGLNIQYF	TGCGCCAGCAGCCAAACAGGGCTAAACATTCAGTACTTC
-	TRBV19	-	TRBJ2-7	CASSIDDTYEQYF	TGTGCCAGTAGTATAGACGACACCTACGAGCAGTACTTC
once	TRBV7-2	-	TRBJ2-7	CASSPIAVPYYEQYF	TGTGCCAGCAGCCCAATAGCGGTGCCCTACTACGAGCAGTACTTC
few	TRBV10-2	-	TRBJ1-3	CATRAFSGNTIYF	TGCGCCACCAGGGCCTTCTCTGGAAACACCATATATTTT
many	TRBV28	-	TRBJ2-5	CASSFRGWGQETQYF	TGTGCCAGCAGTTTTAGGGGGTGGGGACAAGAGACCCAGTACTTC
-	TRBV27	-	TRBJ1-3	CASSLRAGGLGNTIYF	TGTGCCAGCAGTTTACGGGCAGGTGGTCTAGGAAACACCATATATTTT
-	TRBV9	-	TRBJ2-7	CASSVGAGPYEQYF	TGTGCCAGCAGCGTAGGAGCAGGCCCCTACGAGCAGTACTTC
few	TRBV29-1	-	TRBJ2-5	CSVEEFSGTPETQYF	TGCAGCGTTGAAGAATTTTCAGGGACCCCAGAGACCCAGTACTTC
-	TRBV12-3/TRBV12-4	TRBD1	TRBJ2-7	CASSPTGADYEQYF	TGTGCCAGCAGTCCGACAGGGGCAGACTACGAGCAGTACTTC
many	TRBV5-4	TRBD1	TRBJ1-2	CASSTWDRAFYGYTF	TGTGCCAGCAGCACTTGGGACAGAGCATTTTATGGCTACACCTTC
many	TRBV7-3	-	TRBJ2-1	CASSVARDNEQFF	TGTGCCAGCAGCGTAGCCAGAGACAATGAGCAGTTCTTC
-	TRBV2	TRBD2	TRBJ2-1	CTSSPLAPNNEQFF	TGTACCAGCAGTCCACTAGCGCCAAACAATGAGCAGTTCTTC
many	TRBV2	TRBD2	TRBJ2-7	CASSRGLAGSQYF	TGTGCCAGCAGTAGGGGACTAGCGGGAAGCCAGTACTTC
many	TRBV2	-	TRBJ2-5	CASNPDIGETQYF	TGTGCCAGCAACCCCGACATAGGCGAGACCCAGTACTTC
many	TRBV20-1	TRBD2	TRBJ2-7	CSASSGGGYYEQYF	TGCAGTGCTAGTAGCGGGGGCGGTTACTACGAGCAGTACTTC
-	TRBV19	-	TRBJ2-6	CASSPGGKLRSGANVLTF	TGTGCCAGTAGTCCAGGGGGGAAATTGCGCTCTGGGGCCAACGTCCTGACTTTC
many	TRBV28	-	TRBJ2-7	CASSFVGAYEQYF	TGTGCCAGCAGTTTCGTGGGGGCCTACGAGCAGTACTTC
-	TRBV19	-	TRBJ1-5	CASSIVGVQAVLQPQHF	TGTGCCAGTAGTATAGTGGGGGTTCAGGCGGTCCTTCAGCCCCAGCATTTT
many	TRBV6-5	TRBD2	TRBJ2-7	CASSYLREKDEQYF	TGTGCCAGCAGTTACTTGCGGGAGAAGGACGAGCAGTACTTC
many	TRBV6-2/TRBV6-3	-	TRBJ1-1	CASSYEGGYTEAFF	TGTGCCAGCAGTTACGAGGGTGGGTACACTGAAGCTTTCTTT
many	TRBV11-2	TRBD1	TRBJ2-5	CASGTGGETQYF	TGTGCCAGCGGGACAGGGGGTGAGACCCAGTACTTC
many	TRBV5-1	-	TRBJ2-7	CASSLRQGSYEQYF	TGCGCCAGCAGCTTGAGGCAGGGTTCGTACGAGCAGTACTTC
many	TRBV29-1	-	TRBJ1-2	CSVRFEAANYGYTF	TGCAGCGTTCGATTTGAGGCAGCTAACTATGGCTACACCTTC
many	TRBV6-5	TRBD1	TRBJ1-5	CASSSGTGDGQPQHF	TGTGCCAGCAGTTCCGGGACAGGGGACGGTCAGCCCCAGCATTTT
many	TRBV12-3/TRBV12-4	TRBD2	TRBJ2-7	CASSRTGGRGYF	TGTGCCAGCAGTCGAACCGGGGGGAGAGGGTACTTC
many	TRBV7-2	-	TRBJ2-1	CASSSLLAPNEQFF	TGTGCCAGCAGCTCGCTGCTAGCGCCTAATGAGCAGTTCTTC
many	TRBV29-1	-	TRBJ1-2	CSVGGWDRYTF	TGCAGCGTAGGCGGGTGGGACCGCTACACCTTC
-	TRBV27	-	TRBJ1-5	CASSFDTRQPQHF	TGTGCCAGCAGTTTTGACACGAGGCAGCCCCAGCATTTT
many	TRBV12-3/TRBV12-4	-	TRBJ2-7	CASSFGGGGTWEQYF	TGTGCCAGCAGTTTTGGAGGGGGTGGGACATGGGAGCAGTACTTC
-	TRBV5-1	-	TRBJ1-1	CASGQQGPPNTEAFF	TGCGCCAGCGGGCAACAGGGTCCTCCGAACACTGAAGCTTTCTTT
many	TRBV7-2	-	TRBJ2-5	CASSLVLGVETQYF	TGTGCCAGCAGCTTAGTTCTGGGGGTAGAGACCCAGTACTTC
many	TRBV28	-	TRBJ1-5	CASLGLHQPQHF	TGTGCCAGCCTTGGCCTCCATCAGCCCCAGCATTTT
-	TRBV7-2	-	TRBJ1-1	CASSFVQGRTEAFF	TGTGCCAGCAGCTTCGTACAGGGTAGGACTGAAGCTTTCTTT
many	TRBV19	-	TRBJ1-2	CASRRADNYGYTF	TGTGCCAGTAGAAGGGCCGATAACTATGGCTACACCTTC
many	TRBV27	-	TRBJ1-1	CASSSGIGTEAFF	TGTGCCAGCAGTTCTGGGATCGGGACTGAAGCTTTCTTT
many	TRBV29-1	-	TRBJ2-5	CSVDWAGGKTQYF	TGCAGCGTTGATTGGGCAGGGGGGAAGACCCAGTACTTC
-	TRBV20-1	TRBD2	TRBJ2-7	CSARDPGLAEDEQYF	TGCAGTGCTAGAGATCCGGGACTAGCCGAAGACGAGCAGTACTTC
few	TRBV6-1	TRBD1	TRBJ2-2	CASSPQGAHTGELFF	TGTGCCAGCTCACCCCAGGGGGCCCACACCGGGGAGCTGTTTTTT